These 11 T cell receptor beta chains were all obtained from the same sample, sequenced in a study of patients and donors after allogeneic stem cell transplantation. One entry per CDR3 protein, called by TCRdb with MiXCR from the RT-PCR reads. Among about a million distinct CDR3 sequences listed, over 15% were seen once. Sequencing was carried out using blood, either unsorted or a sorted T cell fraction (not recorded which). These TCRs come from a human donor who was either an allogeneic HSCT recipient or a stem cell or donor lymphocyte infusion donor (not recorded which). It is not recorded whose cells these are; they may come from a transplant donor.

This chain joins TRBV5-5 and TRBJ2-1; D is possibly TRBD1 or TRBD2 (6 bases each). Germline loops: CDR1 SGHKS, CDR2 YYEKEE (reference sequence). This CDR3 contains 14 residues. The germline V and J ends were trimmed by 7 bases and 7 bases, with 18 bases remaining between them. CDR3 residues: CASLPGALGNEQFF. The CDR3 region has the DNA TGTGCCAGCCTGCCGGGGGCTCTGGGGAATGAGCAGTTCTTC.

The J gene is TRBJ2-4, the V gene TRBV7-9, with D unresolved. Germline V gene data show CDR1 as SEHNR and CDR2 as FQNEAQ (reference sequence). CDR3 length equals 15 residues. Trimming removed 0 bases at V and 5 bases at J, with 11 bases between. CDR3: CASSLALTQQNIQYF. CDR3 DNA sequence: TGTGCCAGCAGCTTAGCGCTAACTCAACAAAACATTCAGTACTTC.

The V and J genes are TRBV29-1 and TRBJ1-4; D is possibly TRBD1 (5 bases). V was trimmed by 7 bases and J by 0 bases, leaving 21 bases between them. The germline V gene encodes CDR1 SQVTM and CDR2 ANQGSEA. This CDR3 contains 17 residues. The CDR3 DNA reads as TGCAGCGCCCCCCTGTGGGCAGGACATGCAACTAATGAAAAACTGTTTTTT. Translated, it gives CSAPLWAGHATNEKLFF.

This clonotype was seen only a few times. V and J are TRBV7-3 and TRBJ1-1; D is uncertain. Germline lookup yields CDR1 SGHTA and CDR2 FQGTGA. The CDR3 totals 13 residues. Trimming shortened V by 0 bases and J by 5 bases, and 7 bases separated the two germline ends. The CDR3: CASSLTGQTEAFF. In nucleotides, the CDR3 is TGTGCCAGCAGCTTAACAGGGCAAACTGAAGCTTTCTTT.

The chain combines TRBV4-1 with TRBJ2-4; the match to TRBD1 covers 9 bases. The V gene end was trimmed by 3 bases and the J gene end by 9 bases; junction bases not matched to a gene: 9. The CDR3 consists of 15 residues. Germline lookup yields CDR1 MGHRA and CDR2 YSYEKL. Here the CDR3 reads CASSQYRGRGVIQYF. The CDR3 DNA reads TGCGCCAGCAGCCAGTACAGGGGGCGAGGCGTCATTCAGTACTTC.

The J gene is TRBJ2-1, the V gene TRBV7-9; TRBD1 might be the D (5 bases). The CDR3 runs to 11 residues. CDR1 is SEHNR and CDR2 is FQNEAQ in the germline V gene (reference sequence). The V end was cut by 5 bases, the J end by 10 bases, with 9 bases between. The CDR3 reads CASSETVEQFF. In DNA form, the CDR3 reads TGTGCCAGCAGCGAGACAGTGGAGCAGTTCTTC.

This clonotype was seen only a few times. The chain employs TRBV12-3 or TRBV12-4 and TRBJ1-1; D is unresolved. With 3 bases removed from V and 1 base from J, the gap between germline ends came to 9 bases. The CDR3 runs 14 residues. The chain's CDR3 is CASSFTARNTEAFF. The CDR3 nucleotides read TGTGCCAGCAGTTTTACGGCGCGGAACACTGAAGCTTTCTTT.

The V gene is TRBV11-3, the J gene TRBJ2-4; the D is unclear. CDR3 length equals 14 residues. Germline CDR1 SGHNT, CDR2 YENEEA. The V end lost 4 bases, the J end lost 5 bases, and 12 bases lay between the germline ends. CDR3 region: CASSSRVGENIQYF. DNA of the CDR3: TGTGCCAGCAGCTCTAGGGTTGGAGAAAACATTCAGTACTTC.

This clonotype was seen a handful of times. The chain is built from TRBV16 and TRBJ1-2; D is possibly TRBD1 (6 bases). The CDR3 runs to 14 residues. V was pared by 4 bases and J by 2 bases, with 11 bases between. From germline, CDR1 is KGHSY and CDR2 FQNENV. CDR3 nucleotide sequence: TGTGCCAGCAGCCTCATGGGGGCCAACTATGGCTACACCTTC. Translating it yields CASSLMGANYGYTF.

This clonotype was counted between two and nine times. The chain is built from TRBV24-1 and TRBJ2-1, with 10 bases matching TRBD2. This CDR3 comprises 14 residues. V shed 5 bases and J 8 bases; nucleotides not matched to a gene: 5. Germline CDR1 reads KGHDR; CDR2 reads SFDVKD. Here the CDR3 reads CATSVSGRADEQFF. In DNA form, the CDR3 reads TGTGCCACCAGTGTGAGCGGGAGGGCCGATGAGCAGTTCTTC.

In this sample, this clonotype turned up a few times. V usage is TRBV7-9 and J usage is TRBJ1-2; 11 nucleotides agree with TRBD1. In germline, CDR1 is SEHNR, CDR2 FQNEAQ (reference sequence). Unmatched junction bases numbered 5, after V lost 4 bases and J lost 4 bases. CDR3 length: 15 amino acids. Here the CDR3 reads CASSSGQGAGYGYTF. CDR3 in DNA: TGTGCCAGCAGCTCCGGACAGGGGGCAGGCTATGGCTACACCTTC.